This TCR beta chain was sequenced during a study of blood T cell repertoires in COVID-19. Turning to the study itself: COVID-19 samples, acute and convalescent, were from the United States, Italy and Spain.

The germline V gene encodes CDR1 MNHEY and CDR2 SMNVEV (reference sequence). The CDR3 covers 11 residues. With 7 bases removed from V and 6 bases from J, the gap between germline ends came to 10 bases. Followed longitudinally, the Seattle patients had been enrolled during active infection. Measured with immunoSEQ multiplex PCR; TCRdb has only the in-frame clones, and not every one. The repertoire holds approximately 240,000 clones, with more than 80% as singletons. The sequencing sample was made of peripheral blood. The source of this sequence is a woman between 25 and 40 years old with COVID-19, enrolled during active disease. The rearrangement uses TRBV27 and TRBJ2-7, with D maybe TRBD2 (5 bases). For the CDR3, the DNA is TGTGCCAGCACACTAGGGAGCGAGCAGTACTTC. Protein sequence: CASTLGSEQYF.